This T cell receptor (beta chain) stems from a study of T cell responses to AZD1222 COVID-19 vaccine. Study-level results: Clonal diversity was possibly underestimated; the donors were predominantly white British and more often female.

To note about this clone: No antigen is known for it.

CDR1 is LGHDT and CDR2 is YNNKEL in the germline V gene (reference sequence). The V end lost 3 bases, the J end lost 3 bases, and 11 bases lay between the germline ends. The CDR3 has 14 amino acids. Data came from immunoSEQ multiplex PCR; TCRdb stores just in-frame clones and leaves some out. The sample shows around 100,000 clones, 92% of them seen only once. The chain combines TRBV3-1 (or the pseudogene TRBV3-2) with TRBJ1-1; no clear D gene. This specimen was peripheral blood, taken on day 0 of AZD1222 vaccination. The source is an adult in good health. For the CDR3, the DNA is TGTGCCAGCAGCCAGTCCGACGGTTACACTGAAGCTTTCTTT. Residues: CASSQSDGYTEAFF.